This passage covers 20 T cell receptor beta chains from one sample sequenced in a study of control samples from healthy donors and cancer patients. The table came from immunoSEQ multiplex PCR; TCRdb's copy has only in-frame clones and leaves some out. This sample carries some 180,000 clones, with around 2% going to the ten biggest clones. The sample consisted of blood. These receptors were collected from a woman aged 30 to 39 in good health.

As regards this clone: This specimen includes other DNA sequences encoding the same CDR3. V gene TRBV11-2 combines with J gene TRBJ1-5; D gene uncertain. V gave up 1 base and J gave up 0 bases, with 7 bases separating them. The CDR3 covers 15 residues. Germline assignment: CDR1 SGHAT and CDR2 FQNNGV. The chain's CDR3 is CASSLGQYSNQPQHF. DNA of the CDR3: TGTGCCAGCAGCTTAGGGCAGTATAGCAATCAGCCCCAGCATTTT.

This sequence joins TRBV2 and TRBJ2-5; 7 nucleotides agree with TRBD2. The germline CDR1 and CDR2 sequences are SNHLY and FYNNEI. The ends lost 7 bases at V and 0 bases at J; junction bases unmatched: 2. The CDR3 is 13 amino acids. CDR3 protein: CASIRGDQETQYF. CDR3 nucleotide sequence: TGTGCCAGCATTCGGGGGGACCAAGAGACCCAGTACTTC.

The V and J genes are TRBV4-1 and TRBJ2-7, with unresolved D. V gave up 3 bases and J gave up 1 base, with 10 bases separating them. Germline CDR1 and CDR2: MGHRA and YSYEKL. The CDR3 length is 14 residues. The CDR3 is CASSHQDVSYEQYF. The DNA of the CDR3 is TGCGCCAGCAGCCACCAAGACGTTTCCTACGAGCAGTACTTC.

V is TRBV30 and J is TRBJ2-7; D unresolved. This CDR3 is 11 amino acids long. Per germline, CDR1 GTSNPN and CDR2 SVGIG (reference sequence). V lost 1 base, J lost 4 bases, and 5 bases lay in between. In DNA form, the CDR3 reads TGTGCCTGGAGTGAAAGTTACGAGCAGTACTTC. This sequence encodes CAWSESYEQYF. The whole variable domain, remainder taken from reference TRBV30 and TRBJ2-7, is SQTIHQWPATLVQPVGSPLSLECTVEGTSNPNLYWYRQAAGRGLQLLFYSVGIGQISSEVPQNLSASRPQDRQFILSSKKLLLSDSGFYLCAWSESYEQYFGPGTRLTVT.

V usage is TRBV3-1 (or the pseudogene TRBV3-2) and J usage is TRBJ1-1; D not resolved. Germline V gene sequence: CDR1 LGHDT, CDR2 YNNKEL (reference sequence). Trimming shortened V by 2 bases and J by 10 bases, and 14 bases separated the two germline ends. The CDR3 has 13 amino acids. The CDR3 sequence is CASSQFGYPGAFF. CDR3 DNA: TGTGCCAGCAGCCAATTCGGCTACCCCGGAGCTTTCTTT.

The chain is built from TRBV4-2 and TRBJ1-2, with TRBD1 identical over 7 bases. Germline trimming cut 5 bases from V and 5 bases from J; bases unmatched to any gene: 8. The length of the CDR3 is 14 residues. Germline loops: CDR1 LGHNA, CDR2 YNFKEQ. This chain's CDR3 is CASSYGTDIYGYTF. The CDR3 coding sequence is TGTGCCAGCAGCTACGGGACAGATATTTATGGCTACACCTTC.

The V gene is TRBV27, the J gene TRBJ1-1, with D uncertain. The V gene lost 7 bases and the J gene lost 4 bases, with 7 bases spanning the gap. This CDR3 is built from 11 residues. Germline V lookup: CDR1 MNHEY, CDR2 SMNVEV (reference sequence). For the CDR3, the DNA is TGTGCCAGCATATTAGGCACTGAAGCTTTCTTT. It is translated as CASILGTEAFF.

The chain links TRBV5-1 to TRBJ1-2; a possible D gene is TRBD1 (5 bases). The CDR3 spans 14 residues. The germline gives CDR1 SGHRS, CDR2 YFSETQ. V gave up 4 bases and J gave up 5 bases, with 15 bases separating them. The DNA for the CDR3 is TGCGCCAGCAGCCGGGCAGACAGAGAGTATGGCTACACCTTC. Protein: CASSRADREYGYTF.

This rearrangement joins TRBV3-1 (or the pseudogene TRBV3-2) to TRBJ2-3; 7 bases align to TRBD2. J was trimmed by 8 bases and V by 4 bases; bases with no gene match: 9. The CDR3 is 14 residues long. The germline V gene encodes CDR1 LGHDT and CDR2 YNNKEL (reference sequence). DNA of the CDR3: TGTGCCAGCAGCCTTCTAGCGGTCGGAGGTACGCAGTATTTT. This sequence encodes CASSLLAVGGTQYF.

The V call is TRBV6-2 or TRBV6-3, the J call TRBJ1-2; possibly TRBD1 for D (5 bases). The CDR3 spans 14 residues. The V gene lost 2 bases and the J gene lost 4 bases, with 11 bases spanning the gap. Per the germline V gene, CDR1 is MNHEY and CDR2 is SVGEGT. CDR3 region: CASSYSRAGYGYTF. The CDR3 region has the DNA TGTGCCAGCAGTTACAGCAGGGCTGGCTATGGCTACACCTTC.

The chain recombines TRBV4-1 with TRBJ1-2; 7 nucleotides line up with TRBD1. CDR1 is MGHRA, CDR2 YSYEKL, per germline. This CDR3 comprises 15 residues. Trimming cost V 0 bases and J 4 bases; bases outside gene matches: 5. CDR3 residues: CASSQEGQLVYGYTF. CDR3 nucleotides: TGCGCCAGCAGCCAAGAGGGACAGCTAGTCTATGGCTACACCTTC.

J is TRBJ2-1 and V is TRBV2; the match to TRBD2 covers 9 bases. The CDR3 is 14 amino acids. Germline trimming cut 7 bases from V and 4 bases from J; bases unmatched to any gene: 5. Germline V gene lookup returns CDR1 SNHLY and CDR2 FYNNEI. CDR3 sequence reads: CASKAAGGYNEQFF. As DNA, the CDR3 is TGTGCCAGCAAGGCGGCGGGGGGGTACAATGAGCAGTTCTTC. The variable domain in full, with the rest retrieved from reference TRBV2 and TRBJ2-1, is EPEVTQTPSHQVTQMGQEVILRCVPISNHLYFYWYRQILGQKVEFLVSFYNNEISEKSEIFDDQFSVERPDGSNFTLKIRSTKLEDSAMYFCASKAAGGYNEQFFGPGTRLTVL.

As to this clone: The conserved phenylalanine or tryptophan is not found at the CDR3 terminus, so this likely reflects a read error. The limits of the CDR3 on the DNA are not certain, so only TCRdb's listed CDR3 is given. This chain links TRBV2 with TRBJ1-1. The length of the CDR3 is 13 amino acids, counting both ends. The germline CDR1 and CDR2 sequences are SNHLY and FYNNEI. The CDR3 reads CASRLEGRSPPLG.

The chain uses TRBV29-1 and TRBJ2-7; 7 nucleotides agree with TRBD2. The junction had 6 bases not matched to a gene; V was cut back by 7 bases and J by 0 bases. CDR1 is SQVTM and CDR2 is ANQGSEA in the germline V gene. The CDR3 sequence is 13 residues long. This CDR3 is CSAESGASYEQYF. The CDR3 DNA reads TGCAGCGCGGAAAGCGGGGCCTCCTACGAGCAGTACTTC.

The chain joins TRBV27 to TRBJ2-1; D gene uncertain. The length of the CDR3 is 16 residues. The germline V gene has CDR1 MNHEY and CDR2 SMNVEV (reference sequence). Trimming pared 5 bases from V and 8 bases from J, leaving 22 bases between. CDR3 nucleotides: TGTGCCAGCAGTCCCACCCCGGCAGAAAGTCCGTATGAGCAGTTCTTC. Its protein product is CASSPTPAESPYEQFF.

V gene TRBV7-2 combines with J gene TRBJ1-5; D is ambiguous. The CDR3 has 14 amino acids. The germline V gene has CDR1 SGHTA and CDR2 FQGNSA. V lost 2 bases and J 0 bases, leaving 5 bases between the germline ends. The CDR3 nucleotides are TGTGCCAGCAGCTTATGGCTTAGCAATCAGCCCCAGCATTTT. It yields the protein CASSLWLSNQPQHF.

J is TRBJ1-4 and V is TRBV7-2, with TRBD1 matching over 7 bases. The CDR3 totals 14 residues. Germline CDR1 reads SGHTA; CDR2 reads FQGNSA. The ends lost 4 bases at V and 3 bases at J; junction bases unmatched: 2. CDR3 coding DNA: TGTGCCAGCAGCTCAGGGGGGGCTAATGAAAAACTGTTTTTT. This sequence encodes CASSSGGANEKLFF.

This chain uses TRBV5-6 with TRBJ1-5; a weak D match, TRBD1 (5 bases). The CDR3 is 15 amino acids. Germline V CDR1 and CDR2: SGHDT, YYEEEE. V shed 5 bases and J shed 4 bases, with 16 bases lying between them. CDR3 region: CASSGDRQRNQPQHF. CDR3 DNA: TGTGCCAGCAGTGGCGACCGACAGAGGAATCAGCCCCAGCATTTT. The full variable domain, in which reference TRBV5-6 and TRBJ1-5 provide the parts outside the CDR3, is DAGVTQSPTHLIKTRGQQVTLRCSPKSGHDTVSWYQQALGQGPQFIFQYYEEEERQRGNFPDRFSGHQFPNYSSELNVNALLLGDSALYLCASSGDRQRNQPQHFGDGTRLSIL.

The chain couples TRBV5-1 to TRBJ2-5, with D perhaps matching TRBD2 (7 bases). There are 14 residues in the CDR3. CDR1 is SGHRS, CDR2 YFSETQ, per germline. V lost 2 bases to trimming and J lost 3 bases, with 11 bases between them. The chain's CDR3 is CASSLGGVKETQYF. CDR3 nucleotide sequence: TGCGCCAGCAGCTTAGGGGGGGTGAAAGAGACCCAGTACTTC.

V usage is TRBV6-5 and J usage is TRBJ1-1, with D unresolved. Germline values: CDR1 MNHEY, CDR2 SVGAGI. The CDR3 consists of 13 residues. V dropped 5 bases and J dropped 0 bases, with 7 bases sitting between them. This CDR3 is CASSRGLNTEAFF. The CDR3, as DNA: TGTGCCAGCAGTCGAGGATTGAACACTGAAGCTTTCTTT.